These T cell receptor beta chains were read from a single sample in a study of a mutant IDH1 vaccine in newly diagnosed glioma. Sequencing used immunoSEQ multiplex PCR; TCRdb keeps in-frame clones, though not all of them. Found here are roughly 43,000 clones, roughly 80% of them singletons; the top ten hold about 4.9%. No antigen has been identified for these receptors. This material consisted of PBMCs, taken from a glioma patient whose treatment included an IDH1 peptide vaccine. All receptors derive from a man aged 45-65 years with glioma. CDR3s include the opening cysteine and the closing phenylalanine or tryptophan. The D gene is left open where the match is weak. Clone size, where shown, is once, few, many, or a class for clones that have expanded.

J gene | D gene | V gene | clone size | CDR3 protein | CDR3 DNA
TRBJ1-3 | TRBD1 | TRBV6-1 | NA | CASSDGTGPGNTIYF | TGTGCCAGCAGTGACGGGACAGGGCCTGGAAACACCATATATTTT
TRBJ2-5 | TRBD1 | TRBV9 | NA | CASSVGGQTQETQYF | TGTGCCAGCAGCGTAGGGGGACAGACCCAAGAGACCCAGTACTTC
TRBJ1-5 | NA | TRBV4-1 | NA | CASSQGAFTDQPQHF | TGCGCCAGCAGCCAAGGGGCCTTTACGGACCAGCCCCAGCATTTT
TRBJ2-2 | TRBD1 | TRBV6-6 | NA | CASSPDRDTGELFF | TGTGCCAGCAGCCCCGACAGGGACACCGGGGAGCTGTTTTTT
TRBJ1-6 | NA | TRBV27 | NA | CASSPRKAYNSPLHF | TGTGCCAGCAGCCCCAGGAAGGCCTATAATTCACCCCTCCACTTT
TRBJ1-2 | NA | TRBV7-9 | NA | CASQEGSGNYGYTF | TGTGCCAGCCAAGAGGGTTCAGGGAACTATGGCTACACCTTC
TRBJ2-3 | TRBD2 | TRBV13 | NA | CASSSTRTSGGEADTQYF | TGTGCCAGCAGCTCCACCCGGACTAGCGGGGGGGAGGCAGATACGCAGTATTTT
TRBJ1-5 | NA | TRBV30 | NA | CAWSQGLNQPQHF | TGTGCCTGGAGTCAGGGGCTCAATCAGCCCCAGCATTTT
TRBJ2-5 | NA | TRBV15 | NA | CATSRDRTAQAQYF | TGTGCCACCAGCAGAGATCGGACAGCCCAGGCCCAGTACTTC
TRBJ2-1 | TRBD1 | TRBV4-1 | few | CASSQDPGQGLGQFF | TGCGCCAGCAGCCAAGATCCGGGACAGGGGTTGGGGCAGTTCTTC
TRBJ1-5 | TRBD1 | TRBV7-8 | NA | CASSLQGWGSNQPQHF | TGTGCCAGCAGCCTACAGGGGTGGGGGAGCAATCAGCCCCAGCATTTT
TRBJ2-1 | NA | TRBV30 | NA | CAWQGMGSYNEQFF | TGTGCCTGGCAGGGCATGGGCTCCTACAATGAGCAGTTCTTC
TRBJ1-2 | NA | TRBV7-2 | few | CASSRTAYGYTF | TGTGCCAGCAGCCGGACGGCCTATGGCTACACCTTC
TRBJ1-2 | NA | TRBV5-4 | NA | CASSPPPGRGVDYGYTF | TGTGCCAGCAGCCCGCCTCCCGGCAGGGGAGTCGACTATGGCTACACCTTC